The T cell receptor beta chain under discussion was sequenced for a study of T cells after yellow fever vaccination. Study-level points and caveats: Clonotypes found in both CD4 and CD8 compartments made up a small share.

Worth noting for this clonotype: Its antigen is undetermined.

Trimming took off 1 base at V and 0 bases at J, with 10 bases between the two ends. The CDR3 loop spans 15 amino acids. Germline CDR1 reads DFQATT; CDR2 reads SNEGSKA (reference sequence). Production of TCR cDNA was by 5'RACE template switching, which also added a universal primer site and UMIs. TCRdb itself ran the 5' RACE reads through MiXCR, one entry per CDR3 protein. The table lists a few hundred thousand distinct CDR3 sequences, under 25% of them singletons. This chain joins TRBV20-1 and TRBJ2-1, with D possibly TRBD2 on 5 matching bases. The sequences come from PBMCs, collected 15 days after the yellow fever booster vaccination. The sequence was collected from a man aged 25 to 40 who received the YFV17D yellow fever vaccine. The CDR3, as DNA: TGCAGTGCTAGAGGGCTAGGGAGCTCCTACAATGAGCAGTTCTTC. Protein: CSARGLGSSYNEQFF.